These T cell receptor beta chains were read from a single sample in a study of blood T cell repertoires in COVID-19. This table comes from immunoSEQ multiplex PCR, and its TCRdb copy is limited to in-frame clones, with some not included. The profile shows 240,000 or so clones, more than 85% of them singletons. The specimen sequenced was peripheral blood. The receptors here all came from a woman in her seventies with active or convalescent COVID-19. The CDR3 runs from the conserved cysteine through the conserved F or W. The D gene is left open where the match is weak. Only part of the rows carry a size: once, few, many, or a class if the clone is expanded.

J: TRBJ1-6; length: 15; V: TRBV4-1; D: -; size: -; CDR3: CASSLGQGRNSPLHF; DNA: TGCGCCAGCAGCCTTGGACAAGGTCGCAATTCACCCCTCCACTTT
J: TRBJ1-3; length: 16; V: TRBV18; D: -; size: -; CDR3: CASSPQEPRTRNTIYF; DNA: TGTGCCAGCTCACCACAGGAGCCCAGAACGAGAAACACCATATATTTT
J: TRBJ2-7; length: 14; V: TRBV2; D: TRBD2; size: -; CDR3: CASSYSGGQGEQYF; DNA: TGTGCCAGCAGTTATAGCGGGGGCCAGGGGGAGCAGTACTTC
J: TRBJ1-2; length: 15; V: TRBV5-6; D: TRBD1; size: -; CDR3: CASSLVTGAGYGYTF; DNA: TGTGCCAGCAGCTTGGTTACAGGGGCGGGATATGGCTACACCTTC
J: TRBJ1-2; length: 15; V: TRBV6-6; D: -; size: -; CDR3: CASSPGGENNYGYTF; DNA: TGTGCCAGCAGTCCCGGGGGGGAGAATAACTATGGCTACACCTTC
J: TRBJ2-2; length: 15; V: TRBV27; D: -; size: -; CDR3: CASSLIGGRAGELFF; DNA: TGTGCCAGCAGTTTAATTGGGGGCAGGGCCGGGGAGCTGTTTTTT
J: TRBJ2-1; length: 18; V: TRBV7-9; D: TRBD1; size: -; CDR3: CASSSFSGQGGSYNEQFF; DNA: TGTGCCAGCAGCTCTTTCTCGGGACAGGGGGGGTCCTACAATGAGCAGTTCTTC
J: TRBJ1-2; length: 15; V: TRBV7-2; D: -; size: -; CDR3: CASSPRAGDVYGYTF; DNA: TGTGCCAGCAGCCCGCGGGCAGGGGACGTCTATGGCTACACCTTC
J: TRBJ1-6; length: 16; V: TRBV6-2/TRBV6-3; D: TRBD1; size: -; CDR3: CASSYSDRISNSPLHF; DNA: TGTGCCAGCAGTTACTCGGACAGGATATCCAATTCACCCCTCCACTTT
J: TRBJ1-5; length: 15; V: TRBV11-1; D: -; size: -; CDR3: CASSTGIGFDQPQHF; DNA: TGTGCCAGCAGCACGGGTATCGGGTTTGATCAGCCCCAGCATTTT
J: TRBJ2-1; length: 13; V: TRBV12-3/TRBV12-4; D: -; size: -; CDR3: CASSLDSRSEQFF; DNA: TGTGCCAGCAGTTTGGACAGTCGAAGTGAGCAGTTCTTC
J: TRBJ1-3; length: 15; V: TRBV6-5; D: TRBD1; size: -; CDR3: CASRTGTGAGNTIYF; DNA: TGTGCCAGCAGAACTGGGACAGGGGCTGGAAACACCATATATTTT
J: TRBJ1-6; length: 17; V: TRBV18; D: -; size: -; CDR3: CASSPQAQGQYNSPLHF; DNA: TGTGCCAGCTCACCCCAGGCTCAGGGACAATATAATTCACCCCTCCACTTT
J: TRBJ2-2; length: 17; V: TRBV5-1; D: TRBD2; size: -; CDR3: CASSSNTRGVGTGELFF; DNA: TGCGCCAGCAGCTCGAACACTCGGGGGGTAGGAACCGGGGAGCTGTTTTTT
J: TRBJ1-2; length: 17; V: TRBV6-2/TRBV6-3; D: -; size: -; CDR3: CASSFPTSSTPPYGYTF; DNA: TGTGCCAGCAGTTTCCCGACATCTTCTACCCCACCCTATGGCTACACCTTC
J: TRBJ1-4; length: 12; V: TRBV7-2; D: -; size: -; CDR3: CASSSMDKRLFF; DNA: TGTGCCAGCAGCTCAATGGACAAGAGACTGTTTTTT
J: TRBJ1-6; length: 13; V: TRBV29-1; D: TRBD1; size: -; CDR3: CSVTTGGESPLHF; DNA: TGCAGCGTAACCACAGGGGGTGAGTCACCCCTCCACTTT
J: TRBJ2-5; length: 12; V: TRBV10-1; D: -; size: -; CDR3: CASSESAGTQYF; DNA: TGCGCCAGCAGTGAGTCAGCAGGGACCCAGTACTTC
J: TRBJ1-2; length: 14; V: TRBV3-1/TRBV3-2; D: -; size: -; CDR3: CASSHASEAHGYTF; DNA: TGTGCCAGCAGCCATGCCTCGGAGGCACATGGCTACACCTTC
J: TRBJ1-5; length: 13; V: TRBV4-3; D: -; size: -; CDR3: CASSQDRVQPQHF; DNA: TGCGCCAGCAGCCAAGACAGGGTACAGCCCCAGCATTTT
J: TRBJ1-5; length: 16; V: TRBV11-2; D: TRBD1; size: -; CDR3: CASSLGTGVSNQPQHF; DNA: TGTGCCAGCAGCTTAGGGACAGGGGTTAGCAATCAGCCCCAGCATTTT
J: TRBJ2-3; length: 16; V: TRBV25-1; D: TRBD2; size: -; CDR3: CASSPSSGGITDTQYF; DNA: TGTGCCAGCAGTCCGTCTAGCGGGGGAATCACAGATACGCAGTATTTT
J: TRBJ2-4; length: 15; V: TRBV7-2; D: -; size: -; CDR3: CASSPRLLAKNIQYF; DNA: TGTGCCAGCAGCCCGAGACTACTAGCCAAAAACATTCAGTACTTC
J: TRBJ2-7; length: 17; V: TRBV4-1; D: TRBD1; size: -; CDR3: CASSQDPSPGGGYEQYF; DNA: TGCGCCAGCAGCCAAGATCCTTCCCCAGGGGGCGGCTACGAGCAGTACTTC
J: TRBJ2-6; length: 17; V: TRBV18; D: -; size: once; CDR3: CASSPPILGAGANVLTF; DNA: TGTGCCAGCTCACCACCTATTCTAGGTGCTGGGGCCAACGTCCTGACTTTC
J: TRBJ1-1; length: 16; V: TRBV5-5; D: TRBD1; size: -; CDR3: CASSFTRQGLNTEAFF; DNA: TGTGCCAGCAGCTTCACGAGACAGGGCTTGAACACTGAAGCTTTCTTT